The T cell receptor beta chain described here comes from a study of vaccination and CD4 T cells after COVID-19. At the level of the study: SARS-CoV-2 was confirmed by nasal swab PCR; disease was mild in several, severe in one. Investigators took post-vaccine samples a median roughly 72 days after dose two, within a range of 14 to 241.

Sequence data for DNA of cultured CD4+ T cells were generated by the Oncomine TCR Beta short-read assay. TCRdb ran MiXCR on the PCR reads and lists one entry per CDR3 protein. The sample includes about 15,000 distinct CDR3 sequences, 40% to 55% of them seen just once. Described treatment: roughly ten-day PBMC culture with coronavirus spike peptide pools or control peptides (ViraFEST assay). PCR positivity dates ran from March to December 2020, preceding US Alpha, Beta and Delta variants. A few counts support this clonotype. Its cognate antigen is unknown. V dropped 3 bases and J dropped 5; count of bases not matched to a gene: 3. Germline lookup yields CDR1 LNHNV and CDR2 YYDKDF (reference sequence). CDR3 length: 14 residues.

The receptor comes from a human donor who had recovered from COVID-19. The V gene is TRBV15, the J gene TRBJ1-5; 8 bases map to TRBD1. This material consisted of CD4+ T cells from blood, cultured in vitro, taken before SARS-CoV-2 vaccination. This CDR3 is CATSRDRDHQPQHF. In DNA, the CDR3 is TGTGCCACCAGCAGGGACAGGGATCATCAGCCCCAGCATTTT. Supplemented by reference TRBV15 and TRBJ1-5, the full variable domain reads DAMVIQNPRYQVTQFGKPVTLSCSQTLNHNVMYWYQQKSSQAPKLLFHYYDKDFNNEADTPDNFQSRRPNTSFCFLDIRSPGLGDTAMYLCATSRDRDHQPQHFGDGTRLSIL.